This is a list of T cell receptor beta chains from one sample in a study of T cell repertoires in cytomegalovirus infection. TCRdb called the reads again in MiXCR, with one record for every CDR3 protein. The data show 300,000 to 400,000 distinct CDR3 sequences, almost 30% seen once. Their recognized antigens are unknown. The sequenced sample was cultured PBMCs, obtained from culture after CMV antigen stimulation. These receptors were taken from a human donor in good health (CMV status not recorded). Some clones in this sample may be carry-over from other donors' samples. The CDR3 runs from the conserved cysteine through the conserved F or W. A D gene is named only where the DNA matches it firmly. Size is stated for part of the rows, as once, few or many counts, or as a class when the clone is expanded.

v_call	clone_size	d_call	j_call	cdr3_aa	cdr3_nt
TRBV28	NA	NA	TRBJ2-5	CASSFNRGGETQYF	TGTGCCAGCAGTTTCAACAGGGGAGGGGAGACCCAGTACTTC
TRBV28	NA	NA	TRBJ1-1	CASYATVNTEAFF	TGTGCCAGTTATGCCACAGTGAACACTGAAGCTTTCTTT
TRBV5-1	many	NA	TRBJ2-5	CASSFGRSETQYF	TGCGCCAGCAGCTTCGGCAGGTCGGAGACCCAGTACTTC
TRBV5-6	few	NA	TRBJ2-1	CASSAGRNEQFF	TGTGCCAGCAGCGCGGGACGAAATGAGCAGTTCTTC
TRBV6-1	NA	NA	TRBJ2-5	CASSDPPEGRGETQYF	TGTGCCAGCAGTGATCCCCCAGAGGGTAGGGGAGAGACCCAGTACTTC
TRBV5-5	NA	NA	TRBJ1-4	CASSFSVPNEKLFF	TGTGCCAGCAGCTTCTCAGTCCCTAATGAAAAACTGTTTTTT
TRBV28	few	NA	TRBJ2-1	CASSLMTGYDEQFF	TGTGCCAGCAGTTTAATGACGGGGTACGATGAGCAGTTCTTC
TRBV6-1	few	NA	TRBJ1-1	CASSYNLLDTEAFF	TGTGCCAGCAGTTACAATCTGCTGGACACTGAAGCTTTCTTT
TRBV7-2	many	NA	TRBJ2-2	CASSTRTGELFF	TGTGCCAGCAGCACTCGAACCGGGGAGCTGTTTTTT
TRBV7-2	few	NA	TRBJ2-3	CASSLGAADTQYF	TGTGCCAGCAGCTTAGGGGCCGCAGATACGCAGTATTTT
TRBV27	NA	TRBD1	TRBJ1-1	CASSFNDRDTEAFF	TGTGCCAGCAGTTTCAACGACAGGGACACTGAAGCTTTCTTT
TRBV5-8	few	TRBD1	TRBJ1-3	CASSKDRDRGNTIYF	TGTGCCAGCAGCAAGGACAGGGATCGTGGAAACACCATATATTTT
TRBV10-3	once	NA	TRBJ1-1	CAISESRDAEAFF	TGTGCCATCAGTGAGTCGCGTGACGCTGAAGCTTTCTTT
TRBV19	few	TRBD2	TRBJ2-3	CASSGLAGTDGTQYF	TGTGCCAGTAGTGGGCTAGCGGGGACCGACGGTACGCAGTATTTT
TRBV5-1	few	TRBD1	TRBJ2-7	CASSPTQGGDEQYF	TGCGCCAGCAGCCCTACACAGGGGGGCGACGAGCAGTACTTC
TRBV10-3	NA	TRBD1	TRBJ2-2	CAIGAGGSTGELFF	TGTGCCATCGGAGCAGGGGGTAGCACCGGGGAGCTGTTTTTT
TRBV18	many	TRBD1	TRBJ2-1	CASSPRGREQFF	TGTGCCAGCTCACCTAGGGGGCGTGAGCAGTTCTTC
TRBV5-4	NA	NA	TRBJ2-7	CASHLGEDWSEQYF	TGTGCCAGCCACTTGGGTGAAGACTGGTCCGAGCAGTACTTC
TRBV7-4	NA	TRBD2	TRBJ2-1	CASSPSGRHEQFF	TGTGCCAGCAGCCCGAGCGGGAGACATGAGCAGTTCTTC
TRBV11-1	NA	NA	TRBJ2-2	CASSLARRANTGELFF	TGTGCCAGCAGCTTAGCCAGGAGAGCGAACACCGGGGAGCTGTTTTTT
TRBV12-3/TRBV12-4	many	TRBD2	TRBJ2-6	CASSLGGSSGANVLTF	TGTGCCAGCAGTTTGGGGGGGAGCTCTGGGGCCAACGTCCTGACTTTC
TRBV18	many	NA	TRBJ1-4	CASSQNPTNEKLFF	TGTGCCAGCTCACAAAACCCAACTAATGAAAAACTGTTTTTT
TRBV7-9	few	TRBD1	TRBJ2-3	CASSLADRKSTDTQYF	TGTGCCAGCAGCTTAGCGGACAGGAAAAGCACAGATACGCAGTATTTT
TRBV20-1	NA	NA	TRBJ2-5	CSASGGMGETQYF	TGCAGTGCTAGTGGGGGCATGGGAGAGACCCAGTACTTC
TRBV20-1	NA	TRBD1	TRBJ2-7	CSARDPKTGRYEQYF	TGCAGTGCTAGAGATCCGAAGACAGGGCGGTACGAGCAGTACTTC
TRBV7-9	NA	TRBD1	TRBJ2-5	CASSLALTTGGGETQYF	TGTGCCAGCAGCTTAGCCCTGACGACAGGGGGAGGAGAGACCCAGTACTTC
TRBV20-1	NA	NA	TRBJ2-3	CSAKRPGMTDTQYF	TGCAGTGCCAAAAGGCCAGGGATGACAGATACGCAGTATTTT
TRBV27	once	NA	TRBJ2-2	CASSLCPGIGELFF	TGTGCCAGCAGTTTATGTCCAGGGATCGGGGAGCTGTTTTTT
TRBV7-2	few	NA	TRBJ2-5	CASSLGGLKTQYF	TGTGCCAGCAGCTTAGGGGGGTTAAAGACCCAGTACTTC
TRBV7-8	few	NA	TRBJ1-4	CASSLVGSGGYATNEKLFF	TGTGCCAGCAGCTTAGTCGGGTCTGGGGGTTACGCAACTAATGAAAAACTGTTTTTT
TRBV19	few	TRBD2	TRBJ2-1	CASSPRLADSYNEQFF	TGTGCCAGTAGTCCCCGTCTAGCGGATTCCTACAATGAGCAGTTCTTC
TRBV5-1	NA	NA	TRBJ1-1	CASSPRPDTEAFF	TGCGCCAGCAGCCCCCGGCCTGACACTGAAGCTTTCTTT
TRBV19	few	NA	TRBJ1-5	CASSGILHQPQHF	TGTGCCAGTAGTGGCATCTTGCATCAGCCCCAGCATTTT
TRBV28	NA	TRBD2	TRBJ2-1	CASHSGRYINEQFF	TGTGCCAGCCATAGCGGGAGGTATATCAATGAGCAGTTCTTC
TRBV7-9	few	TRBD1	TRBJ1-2	CASSSSIGTGYGYTF	TGTGCCAGCAGCTCCTCTATCGGGACAGGGTATGGCTACACCTTC
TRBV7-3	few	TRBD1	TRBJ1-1	CASSHSDRKGEAFF	TGTGCCAGCAGCCACTCGGACAGGAAAGGGGAAGCTTTCTTT
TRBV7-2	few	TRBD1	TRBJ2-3	CASSSRDRATDTQYF	TGTGCCAGCAGCTCCCGGGACAGGGCCACAGATACGCAGTATTTT
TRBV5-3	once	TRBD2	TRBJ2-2	CASSSKLAGDTGELFF	TGTGCCAGCAGCTCGAAACTAGCGGGAGACACCGGGGAGCTGTTTTTT
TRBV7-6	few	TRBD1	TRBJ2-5	CASSTRQGETQYF	TGTGCCAGCAGCACGAGACAGGGTGAGACCCAGTACTTC
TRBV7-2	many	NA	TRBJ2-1	CASSSQGNEQFF	TGTGCCAGCAGCTCTCAGGGGAATGAGCAGTTCTTC
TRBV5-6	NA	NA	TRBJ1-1	CASSSDRRQGNTEAFF	TGTGCCAGCAGCTCAGACAGGAGGCAGGGGAACACTGAAGCTTTCTTT
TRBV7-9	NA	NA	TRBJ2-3	CASSSDRAATDTQYF	TGTGCCAGCAGCTCGGACAGAGCCGCCACAGATACGCAGTATTTT
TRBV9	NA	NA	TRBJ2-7	CASSPAETRVLPYEQYF	TGTGCCAGCAGCCCAGCGGAAACCCGCGTGTTGCCCTACGAGCAGTACTTC
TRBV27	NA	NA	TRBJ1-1	CASSPVGYTEAFF	TGTGCCAGCAGTCCCGTTGGGTACACTGAAGCTTTCTTT
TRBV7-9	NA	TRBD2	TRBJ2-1	CASSSPRGTSGHNEQFF	TGTGCCAGCAGCTCCCCGAGAGGGACTAGCGGACACAATGAGCAGTTCTTC
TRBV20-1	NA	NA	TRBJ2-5	CSARGQGWYQETQYF	TGCAGTGCTAGAGGCCAGGGTTGGTACCAAGAGACCCAGTACTTC
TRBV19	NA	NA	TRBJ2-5	CASSMQVLETQYF	TGTGCCAGTAGTATGCAGGTCCTTGAGACCCAGTACTTC
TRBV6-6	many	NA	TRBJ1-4	CASQRGEKLFF	TGTGCCAGCCAGCGGGGTGAAAAACTGTTTTTT
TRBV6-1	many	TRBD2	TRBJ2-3	CASRSGTSGTDTQYF	TGTGCCAGCAGATCCGGGACTAGCGGAACAGATACGCAGTATTTT
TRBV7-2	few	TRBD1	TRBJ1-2	CASSPDRGPRNGYTF	TGTGCCAGCAGCCCTGACAGGGGACCTAGGAATGGCTACACCTTC
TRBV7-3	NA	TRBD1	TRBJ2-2	CASSLTTGANTGELFF	TGTGCCAGCAGCTTAACGACAGGGGCGAACACCGGGGAGCTGTTTTTT